In this sample, the clone carrying this TCR beta chain turned up once. Its antigen is not identified. This record comes from a study of OX40 agonist ivuxolimab in advanced cancers. Study outcomes and limitations: Clones of CD4+ and CD8+ blood T cells grew by week 6 at doses of 0.1 to 3.0 mg/kg.

The repertoire was sequenced with immunoSEQ multiplex PCR; TCRdb's copy has only in-frame clones and lacks some. The table has some 20,000 clones, approximately 69% seen once. CDR3 length: 13 residues. J lost 8 bases, V lost 4 bases, and 7 bases had no gene match. From germline, CDR1 is MGHRA and CDR2 YSYEKL. Exclusion applied to patients with autoimmune disease history or systemic immunosuppression. The source was CD4+ or CD8+ T cells sorted from blood, collected in a trial of the OX40 agonist ivuxolimab. This sequence joins TRBV4-1 and TRBJ1-1; 7 bases agree with TRBD1. This sequence was found in an adult with an advanced solid tumor such as melanoma, head and neck, liver or kidney cancer. Here the CDR3 reads CASSLRTGREAFF. The CDR3 DNA sequence: TGCGCCAGCAGCCTTCGGACAGGTCGGGAAGCTTTCTTT.